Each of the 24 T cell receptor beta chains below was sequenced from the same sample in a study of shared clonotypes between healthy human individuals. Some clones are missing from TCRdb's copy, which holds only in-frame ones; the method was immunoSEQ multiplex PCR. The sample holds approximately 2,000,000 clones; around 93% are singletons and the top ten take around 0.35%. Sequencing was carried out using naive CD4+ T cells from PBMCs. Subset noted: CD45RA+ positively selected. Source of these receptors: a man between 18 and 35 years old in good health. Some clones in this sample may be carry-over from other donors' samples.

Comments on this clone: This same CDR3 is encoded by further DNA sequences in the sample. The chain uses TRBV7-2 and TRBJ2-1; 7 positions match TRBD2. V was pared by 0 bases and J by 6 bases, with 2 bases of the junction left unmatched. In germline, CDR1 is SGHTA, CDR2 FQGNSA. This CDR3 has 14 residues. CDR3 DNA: TGTGCCAGCAGCTTAGCGGGAGGGTCCAATGAGCAGTTCTTC. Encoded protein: CASSLAGGSNEQFF.

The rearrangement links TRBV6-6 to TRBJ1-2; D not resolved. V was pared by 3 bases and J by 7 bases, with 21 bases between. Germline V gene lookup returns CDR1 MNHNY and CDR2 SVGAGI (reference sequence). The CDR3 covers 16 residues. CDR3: CASSYEGSSDRTGYTF. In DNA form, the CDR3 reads TGTGCCAGCAGTTATGAGGGCAGTTCCGACCGAACTGGCTACACCTTC.

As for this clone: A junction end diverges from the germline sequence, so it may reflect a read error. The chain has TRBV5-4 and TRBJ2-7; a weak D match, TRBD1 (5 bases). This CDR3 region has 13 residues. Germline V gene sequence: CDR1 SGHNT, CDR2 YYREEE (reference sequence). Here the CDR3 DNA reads TGTGCCAGCAGCCCCTGGGGCACCTACGGGCAGTACTTC. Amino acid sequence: CASSPWGTYGQYF.

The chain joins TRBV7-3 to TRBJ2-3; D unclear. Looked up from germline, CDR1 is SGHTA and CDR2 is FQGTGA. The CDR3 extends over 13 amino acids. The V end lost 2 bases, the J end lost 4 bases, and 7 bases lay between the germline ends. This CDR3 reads CASSLSDADTQYF. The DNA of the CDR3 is TGTGCCAGCAGCTTATCGGATGCAGATACGCAGTATTTT.

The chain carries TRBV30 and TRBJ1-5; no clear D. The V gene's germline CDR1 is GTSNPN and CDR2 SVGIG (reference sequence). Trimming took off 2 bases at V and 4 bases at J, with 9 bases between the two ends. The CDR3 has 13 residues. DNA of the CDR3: TGTGCCTGGAGTAAATCTGGGAATCAGCCCCAGCATTTT. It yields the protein CAWSKSGNQPQHF.

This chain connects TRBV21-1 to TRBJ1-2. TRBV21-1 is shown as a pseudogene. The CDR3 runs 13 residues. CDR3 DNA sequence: TGTGCCAGCAGCAACGGGCTGAACTATGGCTACACCTTC. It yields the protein CASSNGLNYGYTF.

The CDR3 sequence is CASSVVIAGGREQFF. CDR3 DNA sequence: TGTGCCAGCAGTGTGGTAATAGCGGGAGGTCGGGAGCAGTTCTTC. V is TRBV2 and J is TRBJ2-1; TRBD2 aligns across 10 bases. The germline V gene encodes CDR1 SNHLY and CDR2 FYNNEI. The CDR3 sequence is 15 residues long. J gave up 10 bases and V 4 bases, and 10 bases lay outside the gene matches. Full variable domain (outside the CDR3, taken from reference TRBV2 and TRBJ2-1): EPEVTQTPSHQVTQMGQEVILRCVPISNHLYFYWYRQILGQKVEFLVSFYNNEISEKSEIFDDQFSVERPDGSNFTLKIRSTKLEDSAMYFCASSVVIAGGREQFFGPGTRLTVL.

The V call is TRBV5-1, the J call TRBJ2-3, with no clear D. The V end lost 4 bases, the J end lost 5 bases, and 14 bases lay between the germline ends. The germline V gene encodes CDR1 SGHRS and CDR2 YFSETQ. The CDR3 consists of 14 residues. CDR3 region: CASSHGALQDTQYF. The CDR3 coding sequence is TGCGCCAGCAGCCACGGAGCCCTCCAAGATACGCAGTATTTT.

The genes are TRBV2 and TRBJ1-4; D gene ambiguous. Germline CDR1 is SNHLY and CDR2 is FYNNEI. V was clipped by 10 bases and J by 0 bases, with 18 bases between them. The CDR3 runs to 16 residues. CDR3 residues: CATRRSVVATNEKLFF. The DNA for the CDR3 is TGTGCCACCAGGCGGAGTGTAGTTGCAACTAATGAAAAACTGTTTTTT. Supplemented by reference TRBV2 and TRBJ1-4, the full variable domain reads EPEVTQTPSHQVTQMGQEVILRCVPISNHLYFYWYRQILGQKVEFLVSFYNNEISEKSEIFDDQFSVERPDGSNFTLKIRSTKLEDSAMYFCATRRSVVATNEKLFFGSGTQLSVL.

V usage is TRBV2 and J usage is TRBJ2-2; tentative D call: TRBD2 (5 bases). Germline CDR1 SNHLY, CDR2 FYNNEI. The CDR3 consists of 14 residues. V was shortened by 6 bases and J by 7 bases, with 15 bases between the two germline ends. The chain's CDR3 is CASRVFPGNGELFF. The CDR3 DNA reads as TGTGCCAGCAGAGTATTCCCGGGAAACGGGGAGCTGTTTTTT. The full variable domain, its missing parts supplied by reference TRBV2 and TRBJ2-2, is EPEVTQTPSHQVTQMGQEVILRCVPISNHLYFYWYRQILGQKVEFLVSFYNNEISEKSEIFDDQFSVERPDGSNFTLKIRSTKLEDSAMYFCASRVFPGNGELFFGEGSRLTVL.

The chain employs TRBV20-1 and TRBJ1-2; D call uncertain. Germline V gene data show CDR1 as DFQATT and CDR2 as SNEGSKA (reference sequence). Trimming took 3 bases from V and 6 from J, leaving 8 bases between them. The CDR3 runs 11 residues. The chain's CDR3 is CSARDEHGYTF. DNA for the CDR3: TGCAGTGCTAGGGACGAGCATGGCTACACCTTC.

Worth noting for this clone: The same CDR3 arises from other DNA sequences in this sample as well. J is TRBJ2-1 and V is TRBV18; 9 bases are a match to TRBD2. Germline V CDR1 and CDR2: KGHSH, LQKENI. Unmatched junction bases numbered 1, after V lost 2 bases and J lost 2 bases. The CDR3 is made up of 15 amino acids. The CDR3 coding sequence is TGTGCCAGCTCACCATTAGCGGGAGCCTACAATGAGCAGTTCTTC. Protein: CASSPLAGAYNEQFF.

For the CDR3, the DNA is TGTGCCAGCAGTTTCGGCAGGGGGGGAGCCGGGGAGCTGTTTTTT. This encodes CASSFGRGGAGELFF. V gene TRBV27 combines with J gene TRBJ2-2; D is possibly TRBD1 or TRBD2 (7 bases each). The CDR3 is 15 residues long. Germline CDR1 is MNHEY and CDR2 is SMNVEV (reference sequence). Trimming cost V 3 bases and J 6 bases, with 14 bases left between them.

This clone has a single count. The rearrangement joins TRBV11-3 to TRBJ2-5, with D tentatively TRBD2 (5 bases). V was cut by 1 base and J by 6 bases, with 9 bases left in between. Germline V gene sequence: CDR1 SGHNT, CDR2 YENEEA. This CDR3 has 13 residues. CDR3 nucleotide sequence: TGTGCCAGCAGCTTAGCCCCGGGGAAGACCCAGTACTTC. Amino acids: CASSLAPGKTQYF. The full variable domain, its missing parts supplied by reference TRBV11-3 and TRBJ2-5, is EAGVVQSPRYKIIEKKQPVAFWCNPISGHNTLYWYLQNLGQGPELLIRYENEEAVDDSQLPKDRFSAERLKGVDSTLKIQPAELGDSAVYLCASSLAPGKTQYFGPGTRLLVL.

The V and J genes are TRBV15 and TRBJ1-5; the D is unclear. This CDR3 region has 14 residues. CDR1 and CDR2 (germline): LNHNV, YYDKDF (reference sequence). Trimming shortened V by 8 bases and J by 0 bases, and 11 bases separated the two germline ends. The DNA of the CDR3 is TGTGCCACCGCGATGGGCGGTAGCAATCAGCCCCAGCATTTT. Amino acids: CATAMGGSNQPQHF.

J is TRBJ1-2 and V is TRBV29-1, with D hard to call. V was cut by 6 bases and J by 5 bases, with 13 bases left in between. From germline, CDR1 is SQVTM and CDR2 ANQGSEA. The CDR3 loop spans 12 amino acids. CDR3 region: CSVRKPTYGYTF. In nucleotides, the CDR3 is TGCAGCGTCCGAAAGCCAACTTATGGCTACACCTTC.

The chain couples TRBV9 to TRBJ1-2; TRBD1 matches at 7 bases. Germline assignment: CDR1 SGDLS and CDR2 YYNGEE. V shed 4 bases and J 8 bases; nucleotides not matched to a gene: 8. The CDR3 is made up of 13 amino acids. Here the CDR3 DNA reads TGTGCCAGCAGCTCCCAGGGGGTGAAGGGCTACACCTTC. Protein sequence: CASSSQGVKGYTF.

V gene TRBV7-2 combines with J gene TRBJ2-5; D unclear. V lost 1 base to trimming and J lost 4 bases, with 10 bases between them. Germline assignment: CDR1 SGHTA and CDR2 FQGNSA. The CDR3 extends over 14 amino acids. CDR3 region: CASSLVAWGETQYF. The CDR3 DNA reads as TGTGCCAGCAGCTTAGTCGCCTGGGGAGAGACCCAGTACTTC.

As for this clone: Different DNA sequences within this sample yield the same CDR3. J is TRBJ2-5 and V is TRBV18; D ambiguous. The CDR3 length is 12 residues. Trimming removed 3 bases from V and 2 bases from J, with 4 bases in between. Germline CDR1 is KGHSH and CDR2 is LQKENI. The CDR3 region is CASSPGQETQYF. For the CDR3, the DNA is TGTGCCAGCTCACCGGGGCAAGAGACCCAGTACTTC.

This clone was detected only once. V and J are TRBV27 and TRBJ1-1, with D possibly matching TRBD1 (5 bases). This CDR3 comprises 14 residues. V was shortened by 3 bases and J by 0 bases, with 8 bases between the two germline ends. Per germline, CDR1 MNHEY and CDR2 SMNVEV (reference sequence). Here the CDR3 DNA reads TGTGCCAGCAGTTTGGGACGGGTGAACACTGAAGCTTTCTTT. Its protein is CASSLGRVNTEAFF.

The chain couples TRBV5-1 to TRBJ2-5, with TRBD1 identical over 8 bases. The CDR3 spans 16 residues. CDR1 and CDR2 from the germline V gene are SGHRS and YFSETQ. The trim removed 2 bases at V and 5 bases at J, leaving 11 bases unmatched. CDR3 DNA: TGCGCCAGCAGCTTAGGGACAGGTTGGGGTGAGGAGACCCAGTACTTC. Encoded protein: CASSLGTGWGEETQYF.

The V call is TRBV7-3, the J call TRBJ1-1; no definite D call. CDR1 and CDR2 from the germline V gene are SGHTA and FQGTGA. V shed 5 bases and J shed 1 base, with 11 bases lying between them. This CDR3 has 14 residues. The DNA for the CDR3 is TGTGCCAGCAGCCCTCCGGACGGGAACACTGAAGCTTTCTTT. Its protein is CASSPPDGNTEAFF.

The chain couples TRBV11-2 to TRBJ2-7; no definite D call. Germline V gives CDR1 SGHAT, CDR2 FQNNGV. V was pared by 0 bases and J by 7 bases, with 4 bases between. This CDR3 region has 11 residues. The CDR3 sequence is CASSLDREQYF. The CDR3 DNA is TGTGCCAGCAGCTTAGACCGGGAGCAGTACTTC.

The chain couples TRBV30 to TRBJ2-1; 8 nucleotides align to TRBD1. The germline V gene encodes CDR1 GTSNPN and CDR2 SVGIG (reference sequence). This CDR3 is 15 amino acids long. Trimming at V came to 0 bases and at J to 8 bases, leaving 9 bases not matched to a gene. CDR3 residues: CAWSVLGQGADEQFF. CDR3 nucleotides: TGTGCCTGGAGTGTACTAGGGCAGGGGGCTGATGAGCAGTTCTTC.